Following are 25 T cell receptor beta chains from one sample sequenced in a study of blood T cell repertoires in COVID-19. Only in-frame clones appear in the TCRdb table, and some are missing; sequencing was by immunoSEQ multiplex PCR. Of more than 15,000 clones in the sample, 81% were seen once. The sample consisted of peripheral blood. These receptors were obtained from a man aged 35 to 55 with active or convalescent COVID-19.

The genes are TRBV6-6 and TRBJ1-6; D is possibly TRBD1 (6 bases). Germline-derived CDR1 and CDR2 are MNHNY and SVGAGI (reference sequence). V lost 5 bases, J lost 5 bases, and 10 bases lay in between. The CDR3 has 14 residues. CDR3 bases: TGTGCCAGCAGTCTTACAGGGAATAATTCACCCCTCCACTTT. It yields the protein CASSLTGNNSPLHF.

The rearrangement links TRBV11-3 to TRBJ2-1; D may be TRBD2 (5 bases). The CDR3 extends over 15 amino acids. Trimming left V 1 base short and J 2 bases short, with 9 bases between. Germline values: CDR1 SGHNT, CDR2 YENEEA. The DNA of the CDR3 is TGTGCCAGCAGCTTAGGGACCGGGACCTACAATGAGCAGTTCTTC. It translates to CASSLGTGTYNEQFF.

DNA of the CDR3: TGTGCCAGCAGCGTAGGACAGGGGAAGTTAGCTGGGGCCAACGTCCTGACTTTC. It codes for CASSVGQGKLAGANVLTF. The chain recombines TRBV9 with TRBJ2-6; the match to TRBD1 covers 8 bases. V gave up 0 bases and J gave up 2 bases; unmatched junction bases: 7. The CDR3 covers 18 residues. The germline V gene has CDR1 SGDLS and CDR2 YYNGEE.

The chain has TRBV2 and TRBJ2-2, with D hard to call. Germline CDR1 is SNHLY and CDR2 is FYNNEI. V shed 4 bases and J shed 5 bases, with 2 bases lying between them. There are 11 residues in the CDR3. The CDR3 DNA follows: TGTGCCAGCAGTGCGACCGGGGAGCTGTTTTTT. Protein sequence: CASSATGELFF.

The genes are TRBV7-3 and TRBJ2-2; maybe TRBD1 (6 bases). CDR1 and CDR2 from the germline V gene are SGHTA and FQGTGA. Trimming removed 2 bases at V and 0 bases at J, with 10 bases between. The CDR3 is made up of 16 amino acids. CDR3 DNA sequence: TGTGCCAGCAGCTTAGGGGGCGGATCGAACACCGGGGAGCTGTTTTTT. This encodes CASSLGGGSNTGELFF.

This clone was found a few times. The chain recombines TRBV19 with TRBJ2-7, with D perhaps matching TRBD1 (6 bases). Per germline, CDR1 LNHDA and CDR2 SQIVND (reference sequence). The CDR3 is made up of 15 amino acids. The V and J ends lost 5 bases and 2 bases respectively, with 16 bases between them. CDR3 protein: CASSHTDRFPYEQYF. CDR3 coding DNA: TGTGCCAGTAGTCACACCGACAGGTTCCCCTACGAGCAGTACTTC. The whole variable domain, filled in from reference TRBV19 and TRBJ2-7, reads DGGITQSPKYLFRKEGQNVTLSCEQNLNHDAMYWYRQDPGQGLRLIYYSQIVNDFQKGDIAEGYSVSREKKESFPLTVTSAQKNPTAFYLCASSHTDRFPYEQYFGPGTRLTVT.

This sequence joins TRBV20-1 and TRBJ2-2; D gene uncertain. The CDR3 is made up of 11 amino acids. CDR1 is DFQATT, CDR2 SNEGSKA, per germline (reference sequence). Trimming took 5 bases from V and 2 from J, leaving 3 bases between them. As DNA, the CDR3 is TGCAGTGCTCATAACACCGGGGAGCTGTTTTTT. Amino acid sequence: CSAHNTGELFF.

This sequence joins TRBV3-1 (or the pseudogene TRBV3-2) and TRBJ2-3; 9 nucleotides agree with TRBD2. The V segment lost 1 base and the J segment 3 bases; nucleotides outside the gene matches: 5. CDR3 size: 16 residues. Germline loops: CDR1 LGHDT, CDR2 YNNKEL (reference sequence). CDR3 residues: CASSQGRGGRTDTQYF. The CDR3 DNA reads as TGTGCCAGCAGCCAAGGGCGGGGGGGACGTACAGATACGCAGTATTTT.

V and J are TRBV19 and TRBJ1-3; 8 nucleotides align to TRBD1. V was pared by 4 bases and J by 7 bases, with 12 bases of the junction left unmatched. This CDR3 spans 16 amino acids. CDR1 and CDR2 (germline): LNHDA, SQIVND (reference sequence). The CDR3, as DNA: TGTGCCAGTAGTAGAAGGGGGACAGGCTCGATTAACACCATATATTTT. Amino acid sequence: CASSRRGTGSINTIYF.

This sequence joins TRBV3-1 (or the pseudogene TRBV3-2) and TRBJ2-4, with 10 bases that match TRBD1. This CDR3 spans 15 amino acids. Germline trimming cut 2 bases from V and 7 bases from J; bases unmatched to any gene: 5. CDR1 is LGHDT and CDR2 is YNNKEL in the germline V gene (reference sequence). The CDR3, as DNA: TGTGCCAGCAGCCAAAAGGACAGGGGGTTCAACATTCAGTACTTC. Translated: CASSQKDRGFNIQYF.

The CDR3 is CASSFSGYTF. The CDR3 DNA reads as TGTGCCAGCAGTTTTAGTGGCTACACCTTC. The chain is built from TRBV6-6 and TRBJ1-2; D uncertain. Trimming took 4 bases from V and 7 from J, leaving 4 bases between them. Germline V gives CDR1 MNHNY, CDR2 SVGAGI (reference sequence). CDR3 length: 10 amino acids.

The chain has TRBV30 and TRBJ2-1; 11 positions agree with TRBD2. Germline CDR1 and CDR2: GTSNPN and SVGIG (reference sequence). CDR3 length equals 13 residues. Here the CDR3 DNA reads TGTGCTGGTAGCGGGGGGGCCTACAATGAGCAGTTCTTC. It codes for CAGSGGAYNEQFF.

This chain links TRBV5-6 with TRBJ1-2; 10 bases agree with TRBD1. Germline CDR1 and CDR2: SGHDT and YYEEEE. The CDR3 length is 15 residues. V shed 4 bases and J 11 bases; nucleotides not matched to a gene: 14. CDR3 sequence (DNA): TGTGCCAGCAGCCTACCTCAACGGGACAGGGGTGGTTACACCTTC. As protein: CASSLPQRDRGGYTF.

V gene TRBV21-1 combines with J gene TRBJ1-1; the table gives TRBD1 as D, unverified against the DNA. TRBV21-1 is annotated as a pseudogene. The CDR3 totals 15 residues. This chain's CDR3 is CASSPCDRPFAEAFF. CDR3 coding DNA: TGTGCCAGCAGCCCTTGTGACAGGCCCTTTGCTGAAGCTTTCTTT.

This chain joins TRBV29-1 and TRBJ1-4, with no clear D. This CDR3 spans 14 amino acids. Germline loops: CDR1 SQVTM, CDR2 ANQGSEA. V was pared by 4 bases and J by 4 bases, with 13 bases between. The CDR3 sequence: CSVGIGVDNEKLFF. As DNA, the CDR3 is TGCAGCGTTGGAATCGGGGTGGATAATGAAAAACTGTTTTTT.

V is TRBV10-3 and J is TRBJ2-7, with D possibly TRBD1 on 5 matching bases. This CDR3 is built from 14 residues. The germline V and J ends were trimmed by 7 bases and 2 bases, with 15 bases remaining between them. The germline V gene encodes CDR1 ENHRY and CDR2 SYGVKD. CDR3 residues: CAIKSALGPYEQYF. As DNA, the CDR3 is TGTGCCATCAAATCGGCCCTGGGGCCCTACGAGCAGTACTTC.

There are a few counts of this clone. The chain recombines TRBV5-6 with TRBJ2-7; 7 positions match TRBD1. J was trimmed by 3 bases and V by 2 bases; bases with no gene match: 5. Looked up from germline, CDR1 is SGHDT and CDR2 is YYEEEE. There are 14 residues in the CDR3. This chain's CDR3 is CASSLGDSDYEQYF. For the CDR3, the DNA is TGTGCCAGCAGCTTAGGGGACAGTGACTACGAGCAGTACTTC.

V is TRBV28 and J is TRBJ2-3, with 9 bases fitting TRBD2. This CDR3 comprises 13 residues. The germline gives CDR1 MDHEN, CDR2 SYDVKM. J lost 7 bases, V lost 9 bases, and 8 bases had no gene match. CDR3 protein: CASKAGGPYTQYF. CDR3 in DNA: TGTGCCAGTAAGGCGGGGGGGCCGTATACGCAGTATTTT. Complete variable domain (other parts from reference TRBV28 and TRBJ2-3): DVKVTQSSRYLVKRTGEKVFLECVQDMDHENMFWYRQDPGLGLRLIYFSYDVKMKEKGDIPEGYSVSREKKERFSLILESASTNQTSMYLCASKAGGPYTQYFGPGTRLTVL.

V usage is TRBV14 and J usage is TRBJ1-5; the D gene is possibly TRBD1 (6 bases). Germline V lookup: CDR1 SGHDN, CDR2 FVKESK. The CDR3 consists of 14 residues. V shed 9 bases and J shed 3 bases, with 15 bases lying between them. The CDR3 spells CARFNRAANQPQHF. CDR3 sequence (DNA): TGTGCCAGATTTAACAGGGCCGCCAATCAGCCCCAGCATTTT.

This clone is a singleton in its sample. The chain joins TRBV6-2 or TRBV6-3 to TRBJ1-1, with TRBD1 identical over 8 bases. The junction had 6 bases not matched to a gene; V was cut back by 0 bases and J by 0 bases. This CDR3 has 17 amino acids. Germline loops: CDR1 MNHEY, CDR2 SVGEGT. DNA of the CDR3: TGTGCCAGCAGTTACTCGACTGCAGGGGGCCTGAACACTGAAGCTTTCTTT. This sequence encodes CASSYSTAGGLNTEAFF.

The chain carries TRBV3-1 (or the pseudogene TRBV3-2) and TRBJ1-2; 8 nucleotides align to TRBD1. The CDR3 spans 13 residues. V lost 5 bases and J lost 7; bases outside the gene matches: 6. Per germline, CDR1 LGHDT and CDR2 YNNKEL (reference sequence). CDR3: CASSWDRLSGYTF. CDR3 coding DNA: TGTGCCAGCAGCTGGGACAGGCTGAGTGGCTACACCTTC.

The rearrangement joins TRBV27 to TRBJ1-1; 8 positions match TRBD1. CDR1 is MNHEY, CDR2 SMNVEV, per germline (reference sequence). V shed 4 bases and J 0 bases; nucleotides not matched to a gene: 7. CDR3 length: 16 amino acids. CDR3 sequence reads: CASSYRGDHLNTEAFF. In nucleotides, the CDR3 is TGTGCCAGCAGTTACAGGGGGGACCACCTGAACACTGAAGCTTTCTTT.

The J gene is TRBJ1-2, the V gene TRBV6-5, with 9 nucleotides matching TRBD1. The CDR3 is 14 residues long. Germline loops: CDR1 MNHEY, CDR2 SVGAGI. With V trimmed by 4 bases and J by 6 bases, 6 bases remained unmatched. The CDR3 DNA is TGTGCCAGCAGTTCTGGACAGGGGATCCATGGCTACACCTTC. Residues: CASSSGQGIHGYTF.

The chain has TRBV9 and TRBJ2-5; TRBD1 is a possible D gene (6 bases). The CDR3 sequence is 15 residues long. The V and J ends lost 0 bases and 1 base respectively, with 10 bases between them. Germline CDR1 SGDLS, CDR2 YYNGEE. The CDR3 is CASSVGGTPQETQYF. CDR3 DNA: TGTGCCAGCAGCGTAGGGGGGACACCCCAAGAGACCCAGTACTTC.

The V gene is TRBV7-9, the J gene TRBJ1-6; perhaps TRBD1 as D (5 bases). This CDR3 is built from 12 residues. Looked up from germline, CDR1 is SEHNR and CDR2 is FQNEAQ (reference sequence). Deletions cut 5 bases from V and 8 bases from J, with 7 bases between. In nucleotides, the CDR3 is TGTGCCAGCAGCCGGGGGGATTCACCCCTCCACTTT. It translates to CASSRGDSPLHF.